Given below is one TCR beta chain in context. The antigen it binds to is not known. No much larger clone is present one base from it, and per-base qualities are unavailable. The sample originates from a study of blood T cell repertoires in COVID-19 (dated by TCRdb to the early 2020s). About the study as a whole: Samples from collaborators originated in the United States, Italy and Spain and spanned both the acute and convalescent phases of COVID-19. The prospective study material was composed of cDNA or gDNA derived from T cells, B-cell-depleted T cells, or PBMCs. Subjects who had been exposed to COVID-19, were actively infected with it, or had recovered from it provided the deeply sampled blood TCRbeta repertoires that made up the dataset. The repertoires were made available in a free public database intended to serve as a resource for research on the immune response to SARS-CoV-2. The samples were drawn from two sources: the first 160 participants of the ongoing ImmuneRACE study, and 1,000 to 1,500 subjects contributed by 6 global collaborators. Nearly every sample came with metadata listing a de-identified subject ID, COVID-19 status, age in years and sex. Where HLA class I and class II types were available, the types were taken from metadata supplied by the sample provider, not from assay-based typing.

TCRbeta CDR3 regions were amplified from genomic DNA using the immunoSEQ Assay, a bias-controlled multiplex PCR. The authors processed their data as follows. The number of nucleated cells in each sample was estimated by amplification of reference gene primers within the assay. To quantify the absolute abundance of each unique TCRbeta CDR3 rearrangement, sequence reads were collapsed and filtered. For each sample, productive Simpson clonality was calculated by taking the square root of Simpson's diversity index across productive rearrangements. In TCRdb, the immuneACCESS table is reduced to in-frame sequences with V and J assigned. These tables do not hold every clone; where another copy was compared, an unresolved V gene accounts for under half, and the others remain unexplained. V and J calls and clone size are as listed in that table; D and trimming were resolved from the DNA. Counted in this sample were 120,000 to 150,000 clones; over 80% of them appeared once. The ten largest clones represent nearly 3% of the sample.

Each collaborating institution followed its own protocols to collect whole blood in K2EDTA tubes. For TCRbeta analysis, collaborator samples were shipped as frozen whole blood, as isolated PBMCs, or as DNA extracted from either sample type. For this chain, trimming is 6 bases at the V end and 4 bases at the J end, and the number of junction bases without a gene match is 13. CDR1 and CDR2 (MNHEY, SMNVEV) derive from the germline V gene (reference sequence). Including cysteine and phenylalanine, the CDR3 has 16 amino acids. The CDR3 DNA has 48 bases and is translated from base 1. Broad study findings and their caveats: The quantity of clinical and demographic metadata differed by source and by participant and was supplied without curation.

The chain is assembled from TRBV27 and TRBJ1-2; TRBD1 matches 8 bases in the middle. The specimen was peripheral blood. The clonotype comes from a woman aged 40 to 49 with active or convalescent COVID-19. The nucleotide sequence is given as TGTGCCAGCAGCTGGAGAACAGGGGGTTCGGTCTATGGCTACACCTTC. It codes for CASSWRTGGSVYGYTF.